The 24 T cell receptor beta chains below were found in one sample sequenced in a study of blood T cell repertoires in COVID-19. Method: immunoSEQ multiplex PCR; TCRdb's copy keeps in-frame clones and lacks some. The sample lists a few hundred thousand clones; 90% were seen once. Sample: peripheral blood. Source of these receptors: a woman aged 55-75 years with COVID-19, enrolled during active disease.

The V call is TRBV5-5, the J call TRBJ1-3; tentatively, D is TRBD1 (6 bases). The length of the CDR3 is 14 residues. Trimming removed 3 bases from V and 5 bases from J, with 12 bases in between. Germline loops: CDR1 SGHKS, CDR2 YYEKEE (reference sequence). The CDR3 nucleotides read TGTGCCAGCAGCTGGGGGCAGGGGCGAAACACCATATATTTT. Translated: CASSWGQGRNTIYF.

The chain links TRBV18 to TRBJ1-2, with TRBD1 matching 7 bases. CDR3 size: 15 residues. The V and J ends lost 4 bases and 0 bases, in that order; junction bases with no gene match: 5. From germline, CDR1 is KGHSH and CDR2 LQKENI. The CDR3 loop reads CASSRDSGPNYGYTF. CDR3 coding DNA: TGTGCCAGCTCACGGGACAGTGGTCCTAACTATGGCTACACCTTC.

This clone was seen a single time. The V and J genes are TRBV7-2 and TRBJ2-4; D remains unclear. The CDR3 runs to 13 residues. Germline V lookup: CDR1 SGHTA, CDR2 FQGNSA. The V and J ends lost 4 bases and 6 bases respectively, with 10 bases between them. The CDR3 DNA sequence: TGTGCCAGCAGCTCCCGCCCAGGAAACATTCAGTACTTC. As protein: CASSSRPGNIQYF.

CDR3 DNA sequence: TGTGCCAGCAGCCCCTCGCAGACAAATCAGCCCCAGCATTTT. This sequence encodes CASSPSQTNQPQHF. The V gene is TRBV3-1 (or the pseudogene TRBV3-2), the J gene TRBJ1-5; no definite D call. The CDR3 runs to 14 residues. Germline V gene data show CDR1 as LGHDT and CDR2 as YNNKEL (reference sequence). V dropped 4 bases and J dropped 4 bases, with 11 bases sitting between them.

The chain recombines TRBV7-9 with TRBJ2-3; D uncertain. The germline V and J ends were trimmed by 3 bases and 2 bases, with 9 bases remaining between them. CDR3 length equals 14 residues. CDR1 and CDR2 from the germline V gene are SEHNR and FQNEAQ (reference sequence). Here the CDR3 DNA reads TGTGCCAGCAGCTTCTTACTACCCACAGATACGCAGTATTTT. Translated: CASSFLLPTDTQYF.

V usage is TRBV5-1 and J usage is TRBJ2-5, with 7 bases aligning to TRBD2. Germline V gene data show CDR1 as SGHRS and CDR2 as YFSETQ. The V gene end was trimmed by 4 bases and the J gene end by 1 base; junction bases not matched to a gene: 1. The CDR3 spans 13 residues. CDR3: CASSREVQETQYF. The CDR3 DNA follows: TGCGCCAGCAGCCGGGAGGTCCAAGAGACCCAGTACTTC.

The CDR3 is CASSSHETGEWYTIYF. CDR3 coding DNA: TGTGCCAGCAGTTCCCACGAGACAGGGGAGTGGTACACCATATATTTT. The chain recombines TRBV27 with TRBJ1-3, with 8 positions matching TRBD1. V dropped 4 bases and J dropped 8; count of bases not matched to a gene: 13. CDR3 size: 16 residues. CDR1 MNHEY and CDR2 SMNVEV come from the germline V gene (reference sequence).

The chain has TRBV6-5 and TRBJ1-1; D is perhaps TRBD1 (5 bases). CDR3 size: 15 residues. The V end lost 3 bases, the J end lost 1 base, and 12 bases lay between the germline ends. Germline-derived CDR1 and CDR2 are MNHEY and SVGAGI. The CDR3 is CASSYLEGRNTEAFF. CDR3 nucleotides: TGTGCCAGCAGTTATTTGGAGGGGCGGAACACTGAAGCTTTCTTT.

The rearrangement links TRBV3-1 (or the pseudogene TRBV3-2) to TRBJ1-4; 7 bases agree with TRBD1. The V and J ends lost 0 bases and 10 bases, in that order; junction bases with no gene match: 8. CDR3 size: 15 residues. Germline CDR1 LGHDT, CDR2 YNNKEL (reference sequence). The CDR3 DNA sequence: TGTGCCAGCAGCCAAGATCACAGGGGTGGGCGAAAACTGTTTTTT. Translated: CASSQDHRGGRKLFF.

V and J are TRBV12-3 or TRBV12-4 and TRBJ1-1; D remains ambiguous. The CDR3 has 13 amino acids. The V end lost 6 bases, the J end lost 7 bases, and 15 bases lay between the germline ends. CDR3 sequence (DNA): TGTGCCAGCAGGGCGGTGGGGAGTGTTGAAGCTTTCTTT. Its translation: CASRAVGSVEAFF.

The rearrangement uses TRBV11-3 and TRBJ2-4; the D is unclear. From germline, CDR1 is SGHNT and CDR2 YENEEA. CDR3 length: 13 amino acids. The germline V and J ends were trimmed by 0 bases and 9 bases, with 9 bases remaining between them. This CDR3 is CASSLEPVAIQYF. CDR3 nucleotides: TGTGCCAGCAGCTTAGAGCCCGTAGCCATTCAGTACTTC. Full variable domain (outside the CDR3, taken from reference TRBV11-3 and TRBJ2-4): EAGVVQSPRYKIIEKKQPVAFWCNPISGHNTLYWYLQNLGQGPELLIRYENEEAVDDSQLPKDRFSAERLKGVDSTLKIQPAELGDSAVYLCASSLEPVAIQYFGAGTRLSVL.

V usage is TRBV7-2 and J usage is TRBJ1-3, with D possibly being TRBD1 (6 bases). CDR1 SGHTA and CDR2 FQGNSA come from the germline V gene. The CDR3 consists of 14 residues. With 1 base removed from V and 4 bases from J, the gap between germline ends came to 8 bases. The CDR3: CASSLGTVGNTIYF. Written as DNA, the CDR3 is TGTGCCAGCAGCTTAGGGACAGTAGGAAACACCATATATTTT.

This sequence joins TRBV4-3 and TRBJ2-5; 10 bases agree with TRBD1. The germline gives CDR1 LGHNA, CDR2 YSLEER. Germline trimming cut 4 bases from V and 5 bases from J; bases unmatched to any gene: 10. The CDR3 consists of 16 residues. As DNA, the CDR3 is TGCGCCAGCAGCCCGTATGGGACAGGGGTTGGGGAGACCCAGTACTTC. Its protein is CASSPYGTGVGETQYF.

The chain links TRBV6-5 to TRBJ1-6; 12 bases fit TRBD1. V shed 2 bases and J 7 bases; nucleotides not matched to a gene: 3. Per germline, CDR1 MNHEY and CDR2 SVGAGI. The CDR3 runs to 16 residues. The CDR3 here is CASSYGTGGPNSPLHF. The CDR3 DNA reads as TGTGCCAGCAGTTACGGGACAGGGGGCCCCAATTCACCCCTCCACTTT.

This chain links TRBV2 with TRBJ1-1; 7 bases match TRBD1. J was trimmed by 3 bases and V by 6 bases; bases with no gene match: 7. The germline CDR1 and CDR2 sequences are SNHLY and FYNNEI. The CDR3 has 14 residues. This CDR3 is CASSDREIHTEAFF. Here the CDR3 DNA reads TGTGCCAGCAGCGACAGGGAGATTCACACTGAAGCTTTCTTT. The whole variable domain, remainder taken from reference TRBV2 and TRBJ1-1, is EPEVTQTPSHQVTQMGQEVILRCVPISNHLYFYWYRQILGQKVEFLVSFYNNEISEKSEIFDDQFSVERPDGSNFTLKIRSTKLEDSAMYFCASSDREIHTEAFFGQGTRLTVV.

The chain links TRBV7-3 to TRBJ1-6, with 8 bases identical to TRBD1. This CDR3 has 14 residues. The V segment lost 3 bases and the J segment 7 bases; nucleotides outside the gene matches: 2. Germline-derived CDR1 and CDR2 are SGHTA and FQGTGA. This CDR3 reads CASSFRGQNSPLHF. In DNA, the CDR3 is TGTGCCAGCAGCTTCAGGGGGCAGAATTCACCCCTCCACTTT.

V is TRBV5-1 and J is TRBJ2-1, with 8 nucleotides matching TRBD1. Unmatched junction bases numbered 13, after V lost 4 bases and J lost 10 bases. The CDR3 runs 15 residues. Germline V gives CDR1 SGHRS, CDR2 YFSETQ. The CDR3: CASSPRGPGGYEQFF. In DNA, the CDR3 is TGCGCCAGCAGCCCGCGGGGTCCAGGGGGCTACGAGCAGTTCTTC.

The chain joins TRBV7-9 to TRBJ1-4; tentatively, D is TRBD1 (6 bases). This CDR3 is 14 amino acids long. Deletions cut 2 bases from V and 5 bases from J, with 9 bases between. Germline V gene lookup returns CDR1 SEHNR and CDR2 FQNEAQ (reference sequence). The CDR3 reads CASSLRTENEKLFF. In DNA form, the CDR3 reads TGTGCCAGCAGCTTACGGACAGAGAATGAAAAACTGTTTTTT.

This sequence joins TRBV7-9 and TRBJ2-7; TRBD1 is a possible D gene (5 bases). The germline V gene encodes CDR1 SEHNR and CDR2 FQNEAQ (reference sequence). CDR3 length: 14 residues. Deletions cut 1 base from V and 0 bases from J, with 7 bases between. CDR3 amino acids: CASSLDRNSYEQYF. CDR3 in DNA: TGTGCCAGCAGCTTAGACAGGAACTCCTACGAGCAGTACTTC.

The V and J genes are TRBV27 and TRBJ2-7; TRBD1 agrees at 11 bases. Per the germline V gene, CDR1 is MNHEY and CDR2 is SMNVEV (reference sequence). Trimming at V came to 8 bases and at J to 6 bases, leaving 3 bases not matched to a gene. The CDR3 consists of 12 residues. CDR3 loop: CASGDRGIEQYF. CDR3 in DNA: TGTGCCAGCGGGGACAGGGGGATCGAGCAGTACTTC.

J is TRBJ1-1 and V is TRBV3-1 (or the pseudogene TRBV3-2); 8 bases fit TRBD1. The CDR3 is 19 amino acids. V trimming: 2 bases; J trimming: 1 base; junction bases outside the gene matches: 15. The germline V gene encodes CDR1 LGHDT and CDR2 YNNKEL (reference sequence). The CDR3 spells CASSQMIRDPGGKNTEAFF. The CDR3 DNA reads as TGTGCCAGCAGCCAAATGATACGGGATCCAGGGGGCAAGAACACTGAAGCTTTCTTT.

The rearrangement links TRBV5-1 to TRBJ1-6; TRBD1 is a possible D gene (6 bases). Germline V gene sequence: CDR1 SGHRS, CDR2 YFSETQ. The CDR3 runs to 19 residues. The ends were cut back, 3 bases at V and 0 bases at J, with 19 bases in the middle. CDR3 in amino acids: CASSSYPPGASSYNSPLHF. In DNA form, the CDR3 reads TGCGCCAGCAGCTCCTACCCCCCAGGGGCAAGCTCCTATAATTCACCCCTCCACTTT.

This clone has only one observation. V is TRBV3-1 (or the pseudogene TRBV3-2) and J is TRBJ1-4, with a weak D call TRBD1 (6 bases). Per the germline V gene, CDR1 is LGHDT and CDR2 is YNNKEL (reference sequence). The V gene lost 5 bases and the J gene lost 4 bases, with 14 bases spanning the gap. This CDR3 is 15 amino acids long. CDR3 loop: CASSASGDNNEKLFF. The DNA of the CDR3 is TGTGCCAGCAGCGCCTCAGGGGATAATAATGAAAAACTGTTTTTT.

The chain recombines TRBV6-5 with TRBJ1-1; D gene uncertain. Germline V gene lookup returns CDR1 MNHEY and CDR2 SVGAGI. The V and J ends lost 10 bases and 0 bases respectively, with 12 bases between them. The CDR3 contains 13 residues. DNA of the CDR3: TGTGCCACGAGGAGGCAGTTGAACACTGAAGCTTTCTTT. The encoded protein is CATRRQLNTEAFF.